The sequence of this T cell receptor (beta chain) was determined in a study of shared clonotypes between healthy human individuals. Replicate sorted-subset PCRs were loaded with 150 to 250 ng DNA, roughly 33,000 T cell genomes. Method: immunoSEQ multiplex PCR; TCRdb's copy keeps in-frame clones and lacks some. The profile shows hundreds of thousands of clones, approximately 75% of them singletons. CD4+ cells underwent separation, giving CD45RA+ naive and CD45RA-negative memory subsets. The sequenced sample was memory CD4+ T cells sorted from blood. Subset given: CD45RA-negative fraction. The TCR originated in a woman aged 25 to 45 in good health.

The CDR3 reads CASSRKQGIQPQHF. As DNA, the CDR3 is TGTGCCAGTAGCAGAAAACAGGGTATCCAGCCCCAGCATTTT. This chain links TRBV19 with TRBJ1-5, with D possibly matching TRBD1 (6 bases). This CDR3 spans 14 amino acids. The V gene's germline CDR1 is LNHDA and CDR2 SQIVND (reference sequence). The ends were cut back, 6 bases at V and 7 bases at J, with 16 bases in the middle.